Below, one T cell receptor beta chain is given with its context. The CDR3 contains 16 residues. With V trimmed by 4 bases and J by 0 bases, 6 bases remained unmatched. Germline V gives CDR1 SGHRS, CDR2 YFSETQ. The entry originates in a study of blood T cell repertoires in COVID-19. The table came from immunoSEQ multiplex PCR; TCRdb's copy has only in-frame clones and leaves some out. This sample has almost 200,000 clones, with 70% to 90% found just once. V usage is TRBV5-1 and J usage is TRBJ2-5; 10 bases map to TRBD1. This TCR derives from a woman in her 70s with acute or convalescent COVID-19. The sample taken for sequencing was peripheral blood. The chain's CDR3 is CASSHPGQGYQETQYF. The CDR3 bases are TGCGCCAGCAGCCACCCGGGACAGGGGTACCAAGAGACCCAGTACTTC.